This record covers a single T cell receptor (beta chain). The specificity of this receptor is unknown. Base qualities are missing; no much larger clone stands one base away. TCRbeta CDR3 regions were amplified from genomic DNA using the immunoSEQ Assay, a bias-controlled multiplex PCR. In the paper's pipeline: The number of nucleated cells in each sample was estimated from the amplification of reference gene primers within the assay. To quantify the absolute abundance of each unique TCRbeta CDR3 rearrangement, sequence reads were collapsed and filtered. For each sample, productive Simpson clonality was calculated by taking the square root of Simpson's diversity index across productive rearrangements. Held by TCRdb, this immuneACCESS table contains in-frame sequences only and omits some clones. Under half of the omission traces to an unresolved V gene where checked; the cause of the rest is unknown. The V and J calls and clone size were taken over from that table, and D and trimming were inferred from the DNA. The sample table shows approximately 60,000 clones, and 70% to 85% are seen once. About a fifth of the sample is in the top ten clones.

The data are from a study of blood T cell repertoires in COVID-19 (dated by TCRdb to 2020 to 2021). Regarding the complete study: Collaborator samples came from the United States, Italy and Spain and covered acute and convalescent phases of COVID-19. The prospective study material was composed of cDNA or gDNA derived from T cells, B-cell-depleted T cells, or PBMCs. Subjects who had been exposed to COVID-19, were actively infected with it, or had recovered from it provided the deeply sampled blood TCRbeta repertoires that made up the dataset. The repertoires were made available in a free public database intended to serve as a resource for research on the immune response to SARS-CoV-2. Samples were obtained from the ongoing ImmuneRACE study (first 160 participants) and from roughly 1,300 subjects provided by 6 global collaborators. Sample metadata almost always included a de-identified subject ID, COVID-19 status, age in years and sex. Where available, HLA class I and class II types were obtained from metadata supplied by the sample provider rather than from assay-based typing. Findings and caveats that apply to the study as a whole: The quantity of clinical and demographic metadata differed by source and by participant and was supplied without curation.

The collaborating institutions used their own protocols to collect whole blood in K2EDTA tubes. Collaborator samples were shipped for TCRbeta analysis as frozen whole blood, isolated PBMCs, or DNA extracted from either sample type. The receptor was derived from a woman older than 75 with active or convalescent COVID-19. The sequencing input was peripheral blood.

For the CDR3, the sequence is CASSLGTGGNTGELFF. The DNA sequence is as follows: TGCGCCAGCAGCTTGGGGACAGGGGGCAACACCGGGGAGCTGTTTTTT. The rearrangement joined TRBV5-1 to TRBJ2-2; 11 central bases correspond to TRBD1. CDR1 and CDR2 were assigned from the germline V gene as SGHRS and YFSETQ. The germline V and J ends show losses of 0 bases and 2 bases respectively, and no gene match explains 0 bases of the junction. There are 16 amino acids in the CDR3, from cysteine to phenylalanine inclusive. Just CDR3 DNA is preserved here, 48 bases in frame from base 1.